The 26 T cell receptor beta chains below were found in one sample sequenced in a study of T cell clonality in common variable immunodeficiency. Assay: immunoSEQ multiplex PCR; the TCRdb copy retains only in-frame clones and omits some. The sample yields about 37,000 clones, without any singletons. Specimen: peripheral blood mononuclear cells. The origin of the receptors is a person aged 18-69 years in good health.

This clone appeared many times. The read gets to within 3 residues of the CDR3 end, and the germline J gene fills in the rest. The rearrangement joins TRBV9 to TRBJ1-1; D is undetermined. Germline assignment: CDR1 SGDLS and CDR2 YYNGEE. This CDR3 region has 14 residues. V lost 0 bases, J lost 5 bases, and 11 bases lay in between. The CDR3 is CASSVARGGTEAFF. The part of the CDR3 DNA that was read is TGTGCCAGCAGCGTAGCTCGGGGAGGAACTGAA.

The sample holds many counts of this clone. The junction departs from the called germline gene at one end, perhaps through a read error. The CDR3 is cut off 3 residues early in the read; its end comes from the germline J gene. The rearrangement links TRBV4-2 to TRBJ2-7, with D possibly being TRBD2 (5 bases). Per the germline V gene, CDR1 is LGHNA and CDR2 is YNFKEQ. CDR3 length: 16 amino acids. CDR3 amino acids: CASSQVTGSGSYEQYF. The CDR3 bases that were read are TGCGCCAGCAGCCAAGTAACGGGTTCGGGGTCCTACGAG.

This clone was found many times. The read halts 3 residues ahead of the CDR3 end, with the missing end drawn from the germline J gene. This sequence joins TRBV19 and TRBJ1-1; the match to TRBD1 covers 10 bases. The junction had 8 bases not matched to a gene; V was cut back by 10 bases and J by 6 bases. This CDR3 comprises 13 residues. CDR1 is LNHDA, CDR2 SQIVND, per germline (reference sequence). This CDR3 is CATSRDRGSEAFF. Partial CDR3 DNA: TGTGCCACCTCACGGGACAGGGGCTCTGAA.

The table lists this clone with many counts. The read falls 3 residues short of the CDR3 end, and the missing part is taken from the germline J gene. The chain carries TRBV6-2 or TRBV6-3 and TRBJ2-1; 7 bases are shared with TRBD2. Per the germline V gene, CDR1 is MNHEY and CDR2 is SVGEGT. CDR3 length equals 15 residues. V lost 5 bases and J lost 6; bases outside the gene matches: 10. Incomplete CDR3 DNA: TGTGCCAGCAGTCACGGGGGAGGGCGTCGCAATGAG. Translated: CASSHGGGRRNE. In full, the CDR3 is CASSHGGGRRNEQFF.

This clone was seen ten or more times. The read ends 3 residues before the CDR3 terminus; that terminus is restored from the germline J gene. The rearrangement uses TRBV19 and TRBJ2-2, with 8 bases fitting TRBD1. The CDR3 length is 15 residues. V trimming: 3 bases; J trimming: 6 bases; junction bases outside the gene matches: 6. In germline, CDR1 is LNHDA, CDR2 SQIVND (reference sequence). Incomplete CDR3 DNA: TGTGCCAGTAGTATCCAACCGACAGGGGCCGGGGAG. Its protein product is CASSIQPTGAGE. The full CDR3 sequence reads CASSIQPTGAGELFF.

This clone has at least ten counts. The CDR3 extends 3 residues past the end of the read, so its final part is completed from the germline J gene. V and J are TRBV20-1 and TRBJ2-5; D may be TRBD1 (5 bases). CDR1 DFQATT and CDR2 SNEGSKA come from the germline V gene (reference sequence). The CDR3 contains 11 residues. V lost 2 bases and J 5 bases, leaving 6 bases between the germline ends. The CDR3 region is CSARQGETQYF. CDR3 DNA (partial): TGCAGTGCTAGACAGGGCGAGACC.

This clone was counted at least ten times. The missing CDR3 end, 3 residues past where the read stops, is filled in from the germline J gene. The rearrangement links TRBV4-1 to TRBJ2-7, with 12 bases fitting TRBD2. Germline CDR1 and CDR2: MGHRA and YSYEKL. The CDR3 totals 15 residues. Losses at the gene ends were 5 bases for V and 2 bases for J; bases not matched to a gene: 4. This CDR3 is CASSTRLAGAYEQYF. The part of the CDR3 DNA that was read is TGCGCCAGCAGCACCCGACTAGCGGGGGCCTACGAG.

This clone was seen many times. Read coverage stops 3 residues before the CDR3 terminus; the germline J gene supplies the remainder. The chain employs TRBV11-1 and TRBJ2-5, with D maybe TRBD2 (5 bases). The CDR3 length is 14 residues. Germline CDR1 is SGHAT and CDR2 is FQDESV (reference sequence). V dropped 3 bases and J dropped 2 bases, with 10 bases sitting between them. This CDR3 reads CASSFLASQETQYF. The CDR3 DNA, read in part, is TGTGCCAGCAGCTTCTTAGCGTCTCAAGAGACC.

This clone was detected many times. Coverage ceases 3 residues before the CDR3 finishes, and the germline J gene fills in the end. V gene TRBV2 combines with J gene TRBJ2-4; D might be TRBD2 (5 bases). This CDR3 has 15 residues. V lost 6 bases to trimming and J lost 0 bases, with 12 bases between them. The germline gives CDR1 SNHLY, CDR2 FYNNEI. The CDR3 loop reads CASRAEILAKNIQYF. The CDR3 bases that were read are TGTGCCAGCAGAGCGGAGATCCTAGCCAAAAACATT.

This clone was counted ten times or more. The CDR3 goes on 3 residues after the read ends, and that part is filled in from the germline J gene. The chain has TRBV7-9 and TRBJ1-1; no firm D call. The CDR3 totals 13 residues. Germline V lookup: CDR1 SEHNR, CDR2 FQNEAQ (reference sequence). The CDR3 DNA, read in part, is TGTGCCAGCAGCTTAACCCCGACTCGGGAA. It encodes CASSLTPTRE. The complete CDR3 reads CASSLTPTREAFF.

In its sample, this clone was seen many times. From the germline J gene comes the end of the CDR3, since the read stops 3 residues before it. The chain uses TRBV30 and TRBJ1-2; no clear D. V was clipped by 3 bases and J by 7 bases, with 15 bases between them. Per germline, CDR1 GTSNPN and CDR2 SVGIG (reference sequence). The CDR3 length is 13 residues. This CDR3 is CAWSRGMEVGYTF. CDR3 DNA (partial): TGTGCCTGGAGCCGGGGAATGGAGGTTGGC.

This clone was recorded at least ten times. The CDR3 bases that were read are TGTGCCAGCGTCCAACCCGGGACTAGCGGTTACGAG. It is translated as CASVQPGTSGYE. The whole CDR3 region reads CASVQPGTSGYEQYF. The chain is built from TRBV28 and TRBJ2-7; 11 bases map to TRBD2. The CDR3 end falls 3 residues outside the read, so it is completed with the germline J gene. CDR3 length: 15 amino acids. CDR1 and CDR2 (germline): MDHEN, SYDVKM. V was pared by 8 bases and J by 4 bases, with 10 bases of the junction left unmatched.

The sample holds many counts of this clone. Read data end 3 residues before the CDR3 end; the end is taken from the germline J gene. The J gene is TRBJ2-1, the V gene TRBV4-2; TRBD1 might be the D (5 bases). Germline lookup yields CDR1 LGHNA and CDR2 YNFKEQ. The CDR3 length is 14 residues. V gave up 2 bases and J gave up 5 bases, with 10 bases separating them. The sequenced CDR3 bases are TGTGCCAGCAGCCAATTCTCCAGGGACAATGAG. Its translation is CASSQFSRDNE. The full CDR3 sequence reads CASSQFSRDNEQFF.

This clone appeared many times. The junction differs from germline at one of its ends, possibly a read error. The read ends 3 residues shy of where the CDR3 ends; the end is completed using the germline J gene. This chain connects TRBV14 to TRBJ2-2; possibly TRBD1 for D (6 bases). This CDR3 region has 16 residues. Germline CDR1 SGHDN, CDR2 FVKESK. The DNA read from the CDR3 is TGCGCCAGCAGCCCCGTACAGGGCACGAACACCGGGGAG. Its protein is CASSPVQGTNTGE. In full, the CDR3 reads CASSPVQGTNTGELFF.

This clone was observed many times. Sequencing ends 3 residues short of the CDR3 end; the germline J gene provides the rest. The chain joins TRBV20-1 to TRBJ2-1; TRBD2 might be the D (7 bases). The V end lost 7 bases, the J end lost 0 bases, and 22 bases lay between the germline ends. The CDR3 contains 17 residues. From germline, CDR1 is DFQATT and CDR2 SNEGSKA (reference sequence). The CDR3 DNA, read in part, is TGCAGTGGACTCCTCGGGGGGCCCCCGAGCTCCTACAATGAG. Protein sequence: CSGLLGGPPSSYNE. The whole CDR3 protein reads CSGLLGGPPSSYNEQFF.

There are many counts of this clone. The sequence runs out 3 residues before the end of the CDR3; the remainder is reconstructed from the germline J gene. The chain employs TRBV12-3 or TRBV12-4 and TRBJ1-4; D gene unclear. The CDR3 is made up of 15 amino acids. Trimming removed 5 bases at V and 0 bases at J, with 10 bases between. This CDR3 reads CASSTASATNEKLFF. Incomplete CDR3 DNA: TGTGCCAGCAGTACAGCCAGTGCAACTAATGAAAAA.

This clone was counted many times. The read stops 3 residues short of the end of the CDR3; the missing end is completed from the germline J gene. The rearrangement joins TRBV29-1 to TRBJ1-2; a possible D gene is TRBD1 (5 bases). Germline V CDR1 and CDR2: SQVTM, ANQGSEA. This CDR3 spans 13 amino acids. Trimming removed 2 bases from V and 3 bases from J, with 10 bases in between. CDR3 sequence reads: CSVEHRWDYGYTF. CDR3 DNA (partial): TGCAGCGTTGAACACAGGTGGGACTATGGC.

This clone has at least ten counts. The CDR3 sequence is CASSVYQGSGGYTF. The covered CDR3 bases are TGTGCCAGCAGTGTATACCAGGGTTCCGGAGGC. The V gene is TRBV25-1, the J gene TRBJ1-2; D possibly corresponds to TRBD1 (5 bases). The read ends 3 residues early relative to the CDR3; the germline J gene fills the gap. The CDR3 runs 14 residues. Germline V gene sequence: CDR1 MGHDK, CDR2 SYGVNS.

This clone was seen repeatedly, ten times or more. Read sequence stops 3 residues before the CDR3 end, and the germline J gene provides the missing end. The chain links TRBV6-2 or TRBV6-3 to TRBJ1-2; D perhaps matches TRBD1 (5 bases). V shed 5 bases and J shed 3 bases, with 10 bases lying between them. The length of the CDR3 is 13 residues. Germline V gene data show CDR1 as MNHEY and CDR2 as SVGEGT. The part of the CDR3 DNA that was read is TGTGCCAGCAGTACCAGGGTTCACTATGGC. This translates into CASSTRVHYG. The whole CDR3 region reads CASSTRVHYGYTF.

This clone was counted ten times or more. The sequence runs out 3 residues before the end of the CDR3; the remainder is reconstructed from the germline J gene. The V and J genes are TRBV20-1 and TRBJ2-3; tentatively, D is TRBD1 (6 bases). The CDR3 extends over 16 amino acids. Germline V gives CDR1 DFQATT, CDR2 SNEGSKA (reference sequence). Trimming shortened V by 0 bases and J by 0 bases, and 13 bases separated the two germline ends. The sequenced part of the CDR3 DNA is TGCAGTGCTAGAGATTCCAACGGGACAAGCACAGATACG. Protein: CSARDSNGTSTDT. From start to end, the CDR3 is CSARDSNGTSTDTQYF.

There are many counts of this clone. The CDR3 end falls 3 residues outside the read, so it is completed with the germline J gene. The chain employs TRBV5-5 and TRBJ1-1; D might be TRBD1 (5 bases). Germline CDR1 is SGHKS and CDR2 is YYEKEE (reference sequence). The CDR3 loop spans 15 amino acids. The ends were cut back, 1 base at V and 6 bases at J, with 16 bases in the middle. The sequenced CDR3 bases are TGTGCCAGCAGCTTGCCGCAGGGTATCAGCGCTGAA. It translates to CASSLPQGISAE. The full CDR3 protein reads CASSLPQGISAEAFF.

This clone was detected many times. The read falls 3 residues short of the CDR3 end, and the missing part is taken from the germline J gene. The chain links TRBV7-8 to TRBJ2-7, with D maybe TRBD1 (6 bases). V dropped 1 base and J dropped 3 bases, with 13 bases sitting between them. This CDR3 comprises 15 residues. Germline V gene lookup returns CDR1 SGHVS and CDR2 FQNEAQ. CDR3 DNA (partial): TGTGCCAGCAGCTTAGAGACAGGATCAGTCTACGAG. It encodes CASSLETGSVYE. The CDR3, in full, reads CASSLETGSVYEQYF.

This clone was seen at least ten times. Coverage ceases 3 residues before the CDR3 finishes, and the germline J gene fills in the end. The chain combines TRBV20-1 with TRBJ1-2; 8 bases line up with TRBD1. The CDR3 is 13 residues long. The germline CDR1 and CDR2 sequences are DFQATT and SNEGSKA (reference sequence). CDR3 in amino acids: CSAREQGAGGYTF. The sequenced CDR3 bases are TGCAGTGCTAGAGAGCAGGGGGCGGGCGGC.

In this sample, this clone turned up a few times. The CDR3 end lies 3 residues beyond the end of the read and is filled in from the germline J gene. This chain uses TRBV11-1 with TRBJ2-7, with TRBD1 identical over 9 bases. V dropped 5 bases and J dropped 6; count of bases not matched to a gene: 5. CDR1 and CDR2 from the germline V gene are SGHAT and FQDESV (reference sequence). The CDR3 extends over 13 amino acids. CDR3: CASSRYRGLEQYF. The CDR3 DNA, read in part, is TGTGCCAGCAGCCGATACAGGGGGCTCGAG.

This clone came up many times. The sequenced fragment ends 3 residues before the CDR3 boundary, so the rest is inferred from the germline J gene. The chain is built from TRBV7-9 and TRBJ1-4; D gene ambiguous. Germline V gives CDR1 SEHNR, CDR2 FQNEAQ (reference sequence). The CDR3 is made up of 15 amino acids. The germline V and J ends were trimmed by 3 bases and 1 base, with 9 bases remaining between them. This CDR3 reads CASSFLPGTNEKLFF. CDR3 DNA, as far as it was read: TGTGCCAGCAGCTTCCTTCCGGGAACTAATGAAAAA.

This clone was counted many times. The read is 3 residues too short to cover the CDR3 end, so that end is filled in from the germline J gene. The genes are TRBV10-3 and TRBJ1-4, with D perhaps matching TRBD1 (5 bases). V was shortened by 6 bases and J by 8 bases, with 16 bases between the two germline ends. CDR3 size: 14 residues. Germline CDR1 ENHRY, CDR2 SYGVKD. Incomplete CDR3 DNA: TGTGCCATCAGCGCGGGGCAGGGAGGCGAAAAA. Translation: CAISAGQGGEK. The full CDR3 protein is CAISAGQGGEKLFF.